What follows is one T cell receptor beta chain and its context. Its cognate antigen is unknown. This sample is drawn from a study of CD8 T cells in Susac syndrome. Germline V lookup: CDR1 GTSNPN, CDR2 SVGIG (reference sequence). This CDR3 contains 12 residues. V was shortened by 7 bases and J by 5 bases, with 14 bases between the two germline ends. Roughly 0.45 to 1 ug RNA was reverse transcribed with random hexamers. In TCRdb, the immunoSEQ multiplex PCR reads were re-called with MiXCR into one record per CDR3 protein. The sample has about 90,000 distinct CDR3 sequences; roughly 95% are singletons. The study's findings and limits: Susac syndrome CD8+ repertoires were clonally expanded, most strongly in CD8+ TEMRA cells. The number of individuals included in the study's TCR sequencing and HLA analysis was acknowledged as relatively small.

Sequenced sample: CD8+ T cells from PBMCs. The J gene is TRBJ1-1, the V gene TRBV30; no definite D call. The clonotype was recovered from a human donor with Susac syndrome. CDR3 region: CASKGIGTEAFF. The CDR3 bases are TGTGCCTCAAAAGGTATAGGGACTGAAGCTTTCTTT.